This T cell receptor (beta chain) was sequenced in a study of cytomegalovirus exposure and HLA in healthy donors. PCR used 60 Vbeta primers and 13 Jbeta primers. Authors' analysis steps: About 11 million of the 80 million or so unique TCR beta chains counted in a later analysis were shared. This table comes from immunoSEQ multiplex PCR, and its TCRdb copy is limited to in-frame clones, with some not included. D and trimming come from the DNA, and the V and J calls and clone size come from that table. Of approximately 150,000 clones in the sample, roughly 67% are singletons; the top ten hold approximately 5.1%. This clone turned up a few times. This CDR3 spans 12 amino acids. V was clipped by 8 bases and J by 7 bases, with 12 bases between them. Germline loops: CDR1 MGHDK, CDR2 SYGVNS. Among the donors, all were healthy bone marrow donors.

V gene TRBV25-1 combines with J gene TRBJ2-1; tentative D call: TRBD2 (6 bases). The source of this sequence is a woman under 30 in good health and CMV-seropositive. The sequenced sample consisted of PBMCs. CDR3 bases: TGTGCCAGCGCGGGGTCATTTAATGAGCAGTTCTTC. This codes for CASAGSFNEQFF.